This T cell receptor (beta chain) was observed in a study of a mutant IDH1 vaccine in newly diagnosed glioma (dated by TCRdb to about 2021). In terms of the full investigation: In the chemotherapy-containing groups, vaccination started alongside temozolomide cycles, whereas in patients who had radiotherapy alone it started 4-6 weeks after radiotherapy. Of the approximately 34 patients who were treated, approximately 60% were male and around 38% were female, and the mean age was approximately 40 years. Longitudinal TCRB deep sequencing was performed for 20 to 25 treated patients wherever samples were available for exploratory analyses. Peripheral blood was collected at six visits: V03 (baseline), V05, V07, V10, V12 and V13. Visit V12 was the week-35 safety follow-up and visit V13 was the week-47 end of study. Prior to enrollment, patients had been given standard therapy consisting of radiotherapy alone, temozolomide alone, or radiochemotherapy with temozolomide, with the combination given to most patients. Study-wide findings and limitations: Pseudoprogression appeared unrelated to alterations in the top peripheral T cell clonotypes detected by TCRB sequencing. Vaccine-induced immune responses across multiple MHC alleles were detected in around 92% of patients. The authors noted that analyses of patient blood samples could not be reproduced because of sample limitations. PBMC samples for TCRB deep sequencing were selected based on availability.

The cysteine opens and the phenylalanine closes a CDR3 of 11 amino acids. Of all the DNA, just the CDR3 is kept, 33 bases in frame from base 1. The germline V gene yields SGHRS for CDR1 and YFSETQ for CDR2. Cut back by 7 bases and 4 bases, the V and J ends lie 8 bases apart. Details on this clone: Its antigen is currently not known. Base qualities are not provided; no much larger clone lies one nucleotide away.

The time point label, as the study defines it: week 47, end of study. Every vaccine dose consisted of 300 ug of a 20-mer mutant IDH1 peptide in Montanide, administered subcutaneously together with topical imiquimod. Patients were given eight vaccinations, in weeks 1, 3, 5, 7, 11, 15, 19 and 23, which matched visits V03 through V10. Newly diagnosed WHO grade 3 or 4 IDH1-mutant astrocytomas showing loss of nuclear ATRX were present in the donors. The samples were drawn from NOA16, a multicentre, single-arm, open-label phase I trial in Germany that tested a mutant IDH1 peptide vaccine in humans for the first time. Genomic DNA for TCRB sequencing was isolated from EDTA blood with the DNeasy Blood and Tissue Kit. Receptors were amplified or captured by the immunoSEQ multiplex PCR assay. Following the manufacturer's protocol, the hsTCRB Kit was used to amplify rearranged TCR beta chain sequences. Sequencing of TCRB libraries was carried out on an Illumina MiSeq. From the authors' description of their analysis: Demultiplexing, trimming and gene mapping were performed with the kit vendor's proprietary platform. TCRdb provides this immuneACCESS table in a form limited to in-frame rearrangements. Some clones are lacking; in checked studies, under half of them reflect an unresolved V gene, and why the rest are absent is not known. Clone size and V and J calls were adopted from that table, with D and trimming inferred from the DNA. This sample holds tens of thousands of clones; 65% were observed only once. Under 5.5% of the sample is held by the ten biggest clonotypes.

Sequenced material: peripheral blood mononuclear cells (PBMCs), taken from a glioma patient whose treatment included an IDH1 peptide vaccine. The V gene is TRBV5-1 and the J gene is TRBJ1-1; tentative D gene TRBD1, with 5 bases matching. This sequence originates from a man aged 35 to 55 with glioma. Some clones in this sample may be carry-over from other donors' samples. At the DNA level, the sequence is TGCGCCAGCCAGGGCGGCACTGAAGCTTTCTTT. Translated, this is CASQGGTEAFF.